This TCR beta chain was obtained from a study of T cell responses to AZD1222 COVID-19 vaccine (dated by TCRdb to the early 2020s). For the study in its entirety: AZD1222 recipients with second doses at about 4 weeks or about 12 weeks were pooled, because spike-specific TCR depth and breadth did not differ between schedules. TCR sequencing was performed for some 250 trial participants, of whom 200 to 210 were given two doses of AZD1222 and approximately 26 were given two doses of MenACWY control vaccine. Trial participants were enrolled into age subgroups of 18-55, 56-69 and 70-plus years, which contained approximately 150, 30 and 60 TCR-sequenced participants, respectively. The paper's findings and limits, for the study overall: After two AZD1222 doses, spike-specific TCR breadth and depth were significantly higher than at day 0 and than in MenACWY recipients. Vaccine-associated CD4 TCRs spanned the whole spike protein, with dominant responses in regions 160-218 and 743-854. Reportedly, close to half of the unique spike-specific TCRs recognized epitopes lying outside the regions that are mutated in the B.1.351 and B.1.1.7 variants. The 56-69-year group was small, and its depth increase did not reach significance, likely because of low power. Conclusions about previously exposed vaccinees were limited because only six AZD1222 recipients were SARS-CoV-2 seropositive at baseline. Because no samples from the day 14 peak response were available, repertoires could be characterized only after the peak T cell response. Participants were mostly white British, with more females than males. The authors suggested clonal diversity may have been underestimated.

The sample's time point label is to be understood as: baseline before first vaccination. Vaccinee samples were obtained from the UK trials COV001 and COV002, which included a single-blind randomized controlled phase 2/3 trial of AZD1222 (ChAdOx1 nCoV-19) in healthy adults. For TCRbeta chain sequencing, PBMC samples were collected from trial participants at day 0 and at day 28 after the second dose. The CDR3 regions of human TCRbeta chains were analyzed by immunosequencing. In the paper's pipeline: TCRs in the repertoires were compared against a reference library of SARS-CoV-2-specific TCRs that had been generated with the MIRA antigen-specificity platform. Breadth was defined as the fraction of unique TCRs that were SARS-CoV-2-associated, and depth was defined as the fraction of total T cells that were SARS-CoV-2-associated. Using the MIRA data, each spike-specific TCR was mapped to the spike region that the TCR reacts to and placed in a CD4 or CD8 class. Log10-transformed breadth and depth values were compared by one-way ANOVA with Sidak's multiple comparisons tests. Entries here come from immuneACCESS through TCRdb and include only in-frame sequences with V and J called. Some clones fail to appear in such tables; in the studies checked, an unresolved V gene covers under half of the shortfall, and the cause of the remainder is unknown. The V and J calls and the clone size are those of that table, but D and trimming were determined from the DNA. Present in this sample are around 140,000 clones, roughly nine tenths of which were seen just once. Of the sample, around 4.9% falls within the top ten clones.

Details on this clone: Its cognate antigen has yet to be identified. No much larger clone exists at a distance of one base, and base qualities are not known.

CDR1 and CDR2 are drawn from the germline V gene: SGHTA, FQGNSA. Reading from cysteine to phenylalanine, the CDR3 counts 14 amino acids. Just the 42-base CDR3 DNA is kept, in frame starting at base 1. After removal of 5 bases from V and 6 bases from J, the junction retains 3 bases not matched to a gene. This clonotype was obtained from an adult in good health. In this chain, TRBV7-2 is recombined with TRBJ2-3, and 12 junctional nucleotides match TRBD2. The sequenced sample was peripheral blood, obtained on day 0 of AZD1222 vaccination. The CDR3 reads as follows: CASSDTSGGDTQYF. The nucleotide sequence reads as follows: TGTGCCAGCAGCGATACTAGCGGGGGGGATACGCAGTATTTT.